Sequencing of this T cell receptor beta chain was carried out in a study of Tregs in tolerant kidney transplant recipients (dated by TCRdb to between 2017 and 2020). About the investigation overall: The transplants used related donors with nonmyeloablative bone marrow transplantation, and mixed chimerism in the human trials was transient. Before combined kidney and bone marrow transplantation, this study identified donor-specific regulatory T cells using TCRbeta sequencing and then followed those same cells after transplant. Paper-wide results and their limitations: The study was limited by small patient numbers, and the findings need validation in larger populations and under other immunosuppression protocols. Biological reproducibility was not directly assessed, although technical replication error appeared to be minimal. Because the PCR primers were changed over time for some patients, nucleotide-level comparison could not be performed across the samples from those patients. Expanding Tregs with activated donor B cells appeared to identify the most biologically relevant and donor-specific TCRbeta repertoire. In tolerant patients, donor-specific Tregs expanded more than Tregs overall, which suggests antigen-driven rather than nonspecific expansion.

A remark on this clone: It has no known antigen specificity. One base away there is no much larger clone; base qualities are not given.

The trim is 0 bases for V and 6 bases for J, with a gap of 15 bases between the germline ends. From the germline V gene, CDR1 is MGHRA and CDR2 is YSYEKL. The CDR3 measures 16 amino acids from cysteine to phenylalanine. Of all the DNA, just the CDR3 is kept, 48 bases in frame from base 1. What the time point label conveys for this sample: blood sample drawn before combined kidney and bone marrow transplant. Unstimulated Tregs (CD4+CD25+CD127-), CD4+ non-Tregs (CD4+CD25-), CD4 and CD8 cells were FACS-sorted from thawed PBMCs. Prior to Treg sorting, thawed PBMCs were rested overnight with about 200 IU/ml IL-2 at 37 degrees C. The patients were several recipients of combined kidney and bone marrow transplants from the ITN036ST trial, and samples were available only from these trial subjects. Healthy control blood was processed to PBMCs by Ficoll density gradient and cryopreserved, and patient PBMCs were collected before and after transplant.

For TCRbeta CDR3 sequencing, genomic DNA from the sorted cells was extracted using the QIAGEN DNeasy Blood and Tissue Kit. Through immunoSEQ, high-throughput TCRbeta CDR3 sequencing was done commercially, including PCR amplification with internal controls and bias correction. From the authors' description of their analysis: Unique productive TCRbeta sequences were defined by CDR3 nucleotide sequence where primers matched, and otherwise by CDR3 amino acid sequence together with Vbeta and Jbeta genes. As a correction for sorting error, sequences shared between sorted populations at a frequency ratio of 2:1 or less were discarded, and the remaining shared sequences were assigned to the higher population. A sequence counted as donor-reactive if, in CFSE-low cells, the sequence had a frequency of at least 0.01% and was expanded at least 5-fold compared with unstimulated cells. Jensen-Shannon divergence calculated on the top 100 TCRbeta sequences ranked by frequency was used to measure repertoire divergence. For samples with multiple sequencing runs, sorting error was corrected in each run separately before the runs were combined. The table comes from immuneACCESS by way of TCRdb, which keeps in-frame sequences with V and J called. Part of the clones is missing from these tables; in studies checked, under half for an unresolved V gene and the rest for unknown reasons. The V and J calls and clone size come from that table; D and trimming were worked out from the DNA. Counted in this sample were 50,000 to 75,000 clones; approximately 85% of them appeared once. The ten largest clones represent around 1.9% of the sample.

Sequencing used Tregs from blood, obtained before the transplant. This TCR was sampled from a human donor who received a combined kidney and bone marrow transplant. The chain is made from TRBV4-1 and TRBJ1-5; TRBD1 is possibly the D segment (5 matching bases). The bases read TGCGCCAGCAGCCAAGATGGCGGGACCTCGGGTCAGCCCCAGCATTTT. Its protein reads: CASSQDGGTSGQPQHF.